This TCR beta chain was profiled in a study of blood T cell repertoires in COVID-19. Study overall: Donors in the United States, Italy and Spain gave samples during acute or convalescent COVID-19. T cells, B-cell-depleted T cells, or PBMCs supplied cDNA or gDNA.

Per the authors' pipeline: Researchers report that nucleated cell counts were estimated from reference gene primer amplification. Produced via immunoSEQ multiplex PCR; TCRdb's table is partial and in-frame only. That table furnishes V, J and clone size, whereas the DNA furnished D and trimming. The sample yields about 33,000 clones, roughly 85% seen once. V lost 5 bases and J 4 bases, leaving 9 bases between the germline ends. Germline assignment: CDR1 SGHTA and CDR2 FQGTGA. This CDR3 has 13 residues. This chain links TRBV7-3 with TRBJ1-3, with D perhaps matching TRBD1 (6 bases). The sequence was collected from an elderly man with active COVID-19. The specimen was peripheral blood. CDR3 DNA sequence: TGTGCCAGCAGCGATGGGGGCGGAAACACCATATATTTT. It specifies CASSDGGGNTIYF.